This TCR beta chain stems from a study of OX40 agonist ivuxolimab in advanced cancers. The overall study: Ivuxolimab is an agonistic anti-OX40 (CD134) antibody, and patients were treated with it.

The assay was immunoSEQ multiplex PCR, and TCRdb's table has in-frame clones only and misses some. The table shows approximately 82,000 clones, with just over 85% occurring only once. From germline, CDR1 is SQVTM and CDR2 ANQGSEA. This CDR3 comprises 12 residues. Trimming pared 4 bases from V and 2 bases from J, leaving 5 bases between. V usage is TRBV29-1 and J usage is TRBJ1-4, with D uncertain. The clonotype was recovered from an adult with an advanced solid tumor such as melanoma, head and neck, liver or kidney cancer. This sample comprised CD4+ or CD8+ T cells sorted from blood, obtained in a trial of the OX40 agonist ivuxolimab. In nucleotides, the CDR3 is TGCAGCGTTGGGGTGACTAATGAAAAACTGTTTTTT. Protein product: CSVGVTNEKLFF.